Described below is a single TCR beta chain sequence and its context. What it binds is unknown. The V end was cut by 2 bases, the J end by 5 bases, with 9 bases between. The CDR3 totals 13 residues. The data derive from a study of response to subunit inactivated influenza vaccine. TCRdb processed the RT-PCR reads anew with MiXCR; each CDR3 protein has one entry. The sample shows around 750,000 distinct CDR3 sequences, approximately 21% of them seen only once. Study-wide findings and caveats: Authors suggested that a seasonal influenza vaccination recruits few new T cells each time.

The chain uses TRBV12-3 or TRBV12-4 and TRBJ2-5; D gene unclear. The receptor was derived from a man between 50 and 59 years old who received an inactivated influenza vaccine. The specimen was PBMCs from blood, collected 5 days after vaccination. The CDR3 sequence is CASSLYSRETQYF. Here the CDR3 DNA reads TGTGCCAGCAGTTTATATAGCAGGGAGACCCAGTACTTC.